Sequencing of this TCR beta chain was carried out in a study of human versus mouse CDR3 diversity and MHC coevolution. Study background: Each sample yielded about 0.6 x 10^7 to 1.6 x 10^7 valid reads. Notes on the study in general: iCHAO1 estimated the human TCR beta repertoire at roughly 1.5 million clonotypes. Human CDR3s averaged more deletions and insertions than mouse CDR3s.

Libraries were prepared by immunoSEQ multiplex PCR; TCRdb keeps only in-frame clonotypes and omits some of them. The sample lists about 81,000 clones, around 95% occurring once. With regard to this clone: Its antigen remains unidentified.

There are 13 residues in the CDR3. The ends were cut back, 6 bases at V and 6 bases at J, with 14 bases in the middle. Per the germline V gene, CDR1 is SNHLY and CDR2 is FYNNEI. V and J are TRBV2 and TRBJ1-1, with D possibly being TRBD1 (5 bases). The clonotype originates from a person aged 30-70 years in good health. Sequenced input: naive CD4+ T cells from blood. As to subset: CD45RO-negative CD62L-positive naive CD4 T cells. Here the CDR3 DNA reads TGTGCCAGCAGCTTTAAACAGGTTCCTGAAGCTTTCTTT. This sequence encodes CASSFKQVPEAFF.